Each of the 30 T cell receptor beta chains below was sequenced from the same sample in a study of T cell changes during pregnancy in multiple sclerosis. Measured with immunoSEQ multiplex PCR; TCRdb has only the in-frame clones, and not every one. The sample yields about 120,000 clones, around nine tenths seen once. The specimen was peripheral blood, collected in the third trimester of pregnancy. The source of these receptors is a female donor with multiple sclerosis, enrolled in a pregnancy study.

The chain joins TRBV18 to TRBJ2-2, with a possible D match to TRBD1 (6 bases). Trimming removed 5 bases from V and 4 bases from J, with 17 bases in between. This CDR3 has 16 residues. CDR1 is KGHSH, CDR2 LQKENI, per germline. The CDR3 protein is CASSAAGTPGTGELFF. The CDR3 nucleotides are TGTGCCAGCTCAGCAGCCGGGACACCCGGCACCGGGGAGCTGTTTTTT.

The gene calls are TRBV19 and TRBJ1-1, with a possible D match to TRBD1 (6 bases). Germline lookup yields CDR1 LNHDA and CDR2 SQIVND (reference sequence). This CDR3 has 14 residues. Trimming removed 11 bases from V and 0 bases from J, with 16 bases in between. CDR3 coding DNA: TGTGCCTCCATGAGGGGGATGGTGAACACTGAAGCTTTCTTT. Its protein is CASMRGMVNTEAFF. Full variable domain (missing parts from reference TRBV19 and TRBJ1-1): DGGITQSPKYLFRKEGQNVTLSCEQNLNHDAMYWYRQDPGQGLRLIYYSQIVNDFQKGDIAEGYSVSREKKESFPLTVTSAQKNPTAFYLCASMRGMVNTEAFFGQGTRLTVV.

The chain links TRBV6-1 to TRBJ2-2; D is possibly TRBD1 (6 bases). Per the germline V gene, CDR1 is MNHNS and CDR2 is SASEGT. This CDR3 has 15 amino acids. V was pared by 6 bases and J by 1 base, with 12 bases between. The CDR3 DNA is TGTGCCAGCAGCCCCGGGACACTGAACACCGGGGAGCTGTTTTTT. Protein sequence: CASSPGTLNTGELFF.

The CDR3 nucleotides read TGTGCCAGCAGTCGCTCCGGGGTGAATGAGCAGTTCTTC. Its protein product is CASSRSGVNEQFF. The V gene is TRBV2, the J gene TRBJ2-1, with D perhaps matching TRBD2 (5 bases). Germline-derived CDR1 and CDR2 are SNHLY and FYNNEI. The CDR3 totals 13 residues. V was clipped by 5 bases and J by 7 bases, with 12 bases between them.

The chain employs TRBV25-1 and TRBJ2-1; TRBD1 matches at 9 bases. The CDR3 runs to 15 residues. CDR1 and CDR2 from the germline V gene are MGHDK and SYGVNS. After removal of 6 bases from V and 5 bases from J, the junction contained 8 bases not matched to a gene. The CDR3 spells CASRNGQGSHNEQFF. The CDR3 coding sequence is TGTGCCAGCAGAAACGGACAGGGGAGCCACAATGAGCAGTTCTTC.

The chain combines TRBV2 with TRBJ1-5; D unclear. The V end lost 3 bases, the J end lost 6 bases, and 12 bases lay between the germline ends. Germline CDR1 and CDR2: SNHLY and FYNNEI. This CDR3 is 14 amino acids long. The CDR3 DNA sequence: TGTGCCAGCAGTGACAGGACTCCGGTTCAGCCCCAGCATTTT. Translating gives CASSDRTPVQPQHF.

The chain links TRBV7-9 to TRBJ2-1; TRBD2 aligns across 8 bases. Germline V gives CDR1 SEHNR, CDR2 FQNEAQ (reference sequence). Trimming removed 5 bases from V and 10 bases from J; junction bases left unmatched: 4. The CDR3 is 12 residues long. The CDR3 protein is CASSTQRGEQFF. The CDR3 DNA reads as TGTGCCAGCAGCACTCAGCGGGGGGAGCAGTTCTTC.

The chain is built from TRBV4-1 and TRBJ1-1; 9 bases are a match to TRBD1. CDR1 is MGHRA and CDR2 is YSYEKL in the germline V gene. This CDR3 is 16 amino acids long. V dropped 4 bases and J dropped 4; count of bases not matched to a gene: 10. The CDR3 DNA reads as TGCGCCAGCAGCCTTCTGACAGGGGGGGTGAGCACTGAAGCTTTCTTT. Residues: CASSLLTGGVSTEAFF.

The genes are TRBV5-6 and TRBJ2-3; 10 bases agree with TRBD2. The CDR3 is made up of 16 amino acids. Germline V gives CDR1 SGHDT, CDR2 YYEEEE. With V trimmed by 1 base and J by 2 bases, 4 bases remained unmatched. The CDR3, as DNA: TGTGCCAGCAGCTTGAGGACTAGCGGACTCACAGATACGCAGTATTTT. Translation gives CASSLRTSGLTDTQYF.

The chain links TRBV7-3 to TRBJ2-2; no firm D call. V was pared by 3 bases and J by 2 bases, with 7 bases between. The CDR3 runs to 14 residues. The germline V gene has CDR1 SGHTA and CDR2 FQGTGA. The CDR3 DNA sequence: TGTGCCAGCAGCTTGAACATAAACACCGGGGAGCTGTTTTTT. It yields the protein CASSLNINTGELFF.

This chain uses TRBV13 with TRBJ2-3; D unresolved. Deletions cut 4 bases from V and 5 bases from J, with 10 bases between. Germline-derived CDR1 and CDR2 are PRHDT and FYEKMQ (reference sequence). The CDR3 has 13 residues. CDR3 in amino acids: CASSWLVGDTQYF. The CDR3 nucleotides read TGTGCCAGCAGCTGGCTAGTTGGAGATACGCAGTATTTT.

The chain has TRBV6-6 and TRBJ2-1, with a weak D call TRBD2 (6 bases). V was cut by 2 bases and J by 6 bases, with 11 bases left in between. CDR1 is MNHNY, CDR2 SVGAGI, per germline (reference sequence). This CDR3 is 14 amino acids long. The CDR3 region is CASSYALGGNEQFF. DNA of the CDR3: TGTGCCAGCAGTTACGCCCTCGGGGGCAATGAGCAGTTCTTC.

CDR3 in DNA: TGTGCCAGCAGCTTAGATCTAGGGGTCACTGAAGCTTTCTTT. Its translation: CASSLDLGVTEAFF. This chain links TRBV7-8 with TRBJ1-1, with a tentative D call TRBD1 (5 bases). CDR3 size: 14 residues. The germline V and J ends were trimmed by 1 base and 4 bases, with 10 bases remaining between them. Germline values: CDR1 SGHVS, CDR2 FQNEAQ.

This chain uses TRBV27 with TRBJ2-6; 7 nucleotides agree with TRBD2. V gave up 5 bases and J gave up 6 bases; unmatched junction bases: 19. CDR1 and CDR2 from the germline V gene are MNHEY and SMNVEV (reference sequence). The CDR3 loop spans 19 amino acids. This chain's CDR3 is CASSPWKAWGLNQANVLTF. The CDR3 DNA reads TGTGCCAGCAGTCCCTGGAAGGCTTGGGGACTAAACCAGGCCAACGTCCTGACTTTC.

This sequence joins TRBV18 and TRBJ2-1; 16 positions agree with TRBD2. The J segment lost 0 bases and the V segment lost 2 bases, leaving 4 bases of the junction unmatched. Germline CDR1 KGHSH, CDR2 LQKENI. The CDR3 extends over 19 amino acids. CDR3 sequence (DNA): TGTGCCAGCTCACCAGGGACTAGCGGGAGGGACAGCTCCTACAATGAGCAGTTCTTC. It is translated as CASSPGTSGRDSSYNEQFF. Supplemented by reference TRBV18 and TRBJ2-1, the full variable domain reads NAGVMQNPRHLVRRRGQEARLRCSPMKGHSHVYWYRQLPEEGLKFMVYLQKENIIDESGMPKERFSAEFPKEGPSILRIQQVVRGDSAAYFCASSPGTSGRDSSYNEQFFGPGTRLTVL.

The rearrangement uses TRBV2 and TRBJ1-1, with unresolved D. The V gene's germline CDR1 is SNHLY and CDR2 FYNNEI. The CDR3 extends over 16 amino acids. V was cut by 1 base and J by 0 bases, with 12 bases left in between. The CDR3 nucleotides are TGTGCCAGCAGTGAAGGAAACAGAAGGCTGAACACTGAAGCTTTCTTT. This codes for CASSEGNRRLNTEAFF.

This chain connects TRBV6-7 to TRBJ2-4, with D possibly matching TRBD1 (6 bases). TRBV6-7 counts as an open reading frame of uncertain function. This CDR3 has 13 residues. DNA of the CDR3: TGTGCGGGGGCCAGGGTGTCCAAAAACATTCAGTACTTC. As protein: CAGARVSKNIQYF.

This clone was seen just once. CDR3 protein: CAWSVIASGIINEQFF. CDR3 in DNA: TGTGCCTGGAGTGTAATTGCTAGCGGGATTATAAATGAGCAGTTCTTC. The chain combines TRBV30 with TRBJ2-1; 9 nucleotides line up with TRBD2. CDR3 length: 16 amino acids. In germline, CDR1 is GTSNPN, CDR2 SVGIG (reference sequence). Trimming cost V 0 bases and J 7 bases; bases outside gene matches: 10.

The chain combines TRBV7-6 with TRBJ2-2; D remains unclear. CDR3 length: 15 residues. Germline values: CDR1 SGHVS, CDR2 FNYEAQ. V was shortened by 0 bases and J by 6 bases, with 11 bases between the two germline ends. In nucleotides, the CDR3 is TGTGCCAGCAGCTTAGCGCAGGCAGCACCCGGGGAGCTGTTTTTT. Protein sequence: CASSLAQAAPGELFF.

The chain uses TRBV11-2 and TRBJ2-2; 10 bases match TRBD1. Germline V lookup: CDR1 SGHAT, CDR2 FQNNGV. The CDR3 spans 15 residues. With V trimmed by 5 bases and J by 4 bases, 4 bases remained unmatched. The CDR3 DNA is TGTGCCAGCAGCCGAGACAGGGGGCCCACCGGGGAGCTGTTTTTT. It encodes CASSRDRGPTGELFF.

J is TRBJ1-1 and V is TRBV5-1; 10 nucleotides line up with TRBD1. Per the germline V gene, CDR1 is SGHRS and CDR2 is YFSETQ. The CDR3 has 15 amino acids. V shed 4 bases and J 6 bases; nucleotides not matched to a gene: 9. The CDR3 nucleotides are TGCGCCAGCAGCCCTAGAGGACAGGGGGTAGCTGAAGCTTTCTTT. This encodes CASSPRGQGVAEAFF. The full variable domain, completed using reference TRBV5-1 and TRBJ1-1, is KAGVTQTPRYLIKTRGQQVTLSCSPISGHRSVSWYQQTPGQGLQFLFEYFSETQRNKGNFPGRFSGRQFSNSRSEMNVSTLELGDSALYLCASSPRGQGVAEAFFGQGTRLTVV.

This sequence joins TRBV6-1 and TRBJ1-1, with 7 bases lining up with TRBD1. V shed 6 bases, J shed 1 base, and the junction held 5 bases outside the gene matches. There are 14 residues in the CDR3. The germline CDR1 and CDR2 sequences are MNHNS and SASEGT. The CDR3 DNA reads as TGTGCCAGCAGGGCCCGGACAGGGAACACTGAAGCTTTCTTT. Its protein product is CASRARTGNTEAFF.

The V call is TRBV27, the J call TRBJ2-7; possible D gene TRBD2, 5 bases. The CDR3 totals 17 residues. Germline V gives CDR1 MNHEY, CDR2 SMNVEV (reference sequence). Trimming took 3 bases from V and 2 from J, leaving 20 bases between them. The CDR3 DNA is TGTGCCAGCAGTTTCCGTCCGGGAAGGGCGCAAACCTACGAGCAGTACTTC. As protein: CASSFRPGRAQTYEQYF.

The rearrangement links TRBV5-1 to TRBJ2-7, with D hard to call. The CDR3 totals 13 residues. V lost 0 bases and J 6 bases, leaving 10 bases between the germline ends. Germline loops: CDR1 SGHRS, CDR2 YFSETQ. This CDR3 reads CASSLGQKSEQYF. CDR3 nucleotides: TGCGCCAGCAGCTTGGGGCAGAAGTCCGAGCAGTACTTC.

V gene TRBV20-1 combines with J gene TRBJ1-1; no firm D call. Germline CDR1 reads DFQATT; CDR2 reads SNEGSKA (reference sequence). V lost 5 bases and J 5 bases, leaving 9 bases between the germline ends. The CDR3 sequence is 11 residues long. The CDR3 here is CSAVRKTEAFF. The CDR3 bases are TGCAGTGCTGTGAGAAAAACTGAAGCTTTCTTT.

V gene TRBV30 combines with J gene TRBJ1-6; D might be TRBD1 (5 bases). Germline lookup yields CDR1 GTSNPN and CDR2 SVGIG (reference sequence). This CDR3 is built from 13 residues. V dropped 1 base and J dropped 9 bases, with 10 bases sitting between them. In nucleotides, the CDR3 is TGTGCCTGGAGTGAGGCGGGGGGTTCACCCCTCCACTTT. Protein product: CAWSEAGGSPLHF.

The chain couples TRBV19 to TRBJ2-1, with 10 bases lining up with TRBD2. With V trimmed by 5 bases and J by 3 bases, 28 bases remained unmatched. This CDR3 contains 23 residues. Germline CDR1 and CDR2: LNHDA and SQIVND (reference sequence). The CDR3 loop is CASSLLFASGSPASRPDYNEQFF. The CDR3 nucleotides read TGTGCCAGTAGTTTACTGTTTGCTAGCGGGAGCCCAGCTTCCCGTCCCGACTACAATGAGCAGTTCTTC. Combining the CDR3 with reference TRBV19 and TRBJ2-1 gives the whole variable domain DGGITQSPKYLFRKEGQNVTLSCEQNLNHDAMYWYRQDPGQGLRLIYYSQIVNDFQKGDIAEGYSVSREKKESFPLTVTSAQKNPTAFYLCASSLLFASGSPASRPDYNEQFFGPGTRLTVL.

J is TRBJ1-1 and V is TRBV6-5, with a weak D call TRBD1 (6 bases). This CDR3 has 14 residues. Germline lookup yields CDR1 MNHEY and CDR2 SVGAGI. V lost 11 bases and J lost 3, with 19 bases in between. For the CDR3, the DNA is TGTGCCTCTCGAGGGGGAGTGGCGGACACTGAAGCTTTCTTT. It yields the protein CASRGGVADTEAFF.

The chain uses TRBV5-1 and TRBJ2-3, with no clear D. CDR1 and CDR2 from the germline V gene are SGHRS and YFSETQ. V was cut by 0 bases and J by 2 bases, with 7 bases left in between. This CDR3 region has 14 residues. The CDR3 region is CASSLDPLTDTQYF. In DNA form, the CDR3 reads TGCGCCAGCAGCTTGGATCCCCTCACAGATACGCAGTATTTT.

The genes are TRBV28 and TRBJ2-1, with D possibly matching TRBD2 (6 bases). The CDR3 is 13 residues long. The germline V and J ends were trimmed by 4 bases and 7 bases, with 11 bases remaining between them. Germline V gene data show CDR1 as MDHEN and CDR2 as SYDVKM. The CDR3 DNA sequence: TGTGCCAGCAGTTCCCCGGGGGAGAATGAGCAGTTCTTC. Protein: CASSSPGENEQFF.